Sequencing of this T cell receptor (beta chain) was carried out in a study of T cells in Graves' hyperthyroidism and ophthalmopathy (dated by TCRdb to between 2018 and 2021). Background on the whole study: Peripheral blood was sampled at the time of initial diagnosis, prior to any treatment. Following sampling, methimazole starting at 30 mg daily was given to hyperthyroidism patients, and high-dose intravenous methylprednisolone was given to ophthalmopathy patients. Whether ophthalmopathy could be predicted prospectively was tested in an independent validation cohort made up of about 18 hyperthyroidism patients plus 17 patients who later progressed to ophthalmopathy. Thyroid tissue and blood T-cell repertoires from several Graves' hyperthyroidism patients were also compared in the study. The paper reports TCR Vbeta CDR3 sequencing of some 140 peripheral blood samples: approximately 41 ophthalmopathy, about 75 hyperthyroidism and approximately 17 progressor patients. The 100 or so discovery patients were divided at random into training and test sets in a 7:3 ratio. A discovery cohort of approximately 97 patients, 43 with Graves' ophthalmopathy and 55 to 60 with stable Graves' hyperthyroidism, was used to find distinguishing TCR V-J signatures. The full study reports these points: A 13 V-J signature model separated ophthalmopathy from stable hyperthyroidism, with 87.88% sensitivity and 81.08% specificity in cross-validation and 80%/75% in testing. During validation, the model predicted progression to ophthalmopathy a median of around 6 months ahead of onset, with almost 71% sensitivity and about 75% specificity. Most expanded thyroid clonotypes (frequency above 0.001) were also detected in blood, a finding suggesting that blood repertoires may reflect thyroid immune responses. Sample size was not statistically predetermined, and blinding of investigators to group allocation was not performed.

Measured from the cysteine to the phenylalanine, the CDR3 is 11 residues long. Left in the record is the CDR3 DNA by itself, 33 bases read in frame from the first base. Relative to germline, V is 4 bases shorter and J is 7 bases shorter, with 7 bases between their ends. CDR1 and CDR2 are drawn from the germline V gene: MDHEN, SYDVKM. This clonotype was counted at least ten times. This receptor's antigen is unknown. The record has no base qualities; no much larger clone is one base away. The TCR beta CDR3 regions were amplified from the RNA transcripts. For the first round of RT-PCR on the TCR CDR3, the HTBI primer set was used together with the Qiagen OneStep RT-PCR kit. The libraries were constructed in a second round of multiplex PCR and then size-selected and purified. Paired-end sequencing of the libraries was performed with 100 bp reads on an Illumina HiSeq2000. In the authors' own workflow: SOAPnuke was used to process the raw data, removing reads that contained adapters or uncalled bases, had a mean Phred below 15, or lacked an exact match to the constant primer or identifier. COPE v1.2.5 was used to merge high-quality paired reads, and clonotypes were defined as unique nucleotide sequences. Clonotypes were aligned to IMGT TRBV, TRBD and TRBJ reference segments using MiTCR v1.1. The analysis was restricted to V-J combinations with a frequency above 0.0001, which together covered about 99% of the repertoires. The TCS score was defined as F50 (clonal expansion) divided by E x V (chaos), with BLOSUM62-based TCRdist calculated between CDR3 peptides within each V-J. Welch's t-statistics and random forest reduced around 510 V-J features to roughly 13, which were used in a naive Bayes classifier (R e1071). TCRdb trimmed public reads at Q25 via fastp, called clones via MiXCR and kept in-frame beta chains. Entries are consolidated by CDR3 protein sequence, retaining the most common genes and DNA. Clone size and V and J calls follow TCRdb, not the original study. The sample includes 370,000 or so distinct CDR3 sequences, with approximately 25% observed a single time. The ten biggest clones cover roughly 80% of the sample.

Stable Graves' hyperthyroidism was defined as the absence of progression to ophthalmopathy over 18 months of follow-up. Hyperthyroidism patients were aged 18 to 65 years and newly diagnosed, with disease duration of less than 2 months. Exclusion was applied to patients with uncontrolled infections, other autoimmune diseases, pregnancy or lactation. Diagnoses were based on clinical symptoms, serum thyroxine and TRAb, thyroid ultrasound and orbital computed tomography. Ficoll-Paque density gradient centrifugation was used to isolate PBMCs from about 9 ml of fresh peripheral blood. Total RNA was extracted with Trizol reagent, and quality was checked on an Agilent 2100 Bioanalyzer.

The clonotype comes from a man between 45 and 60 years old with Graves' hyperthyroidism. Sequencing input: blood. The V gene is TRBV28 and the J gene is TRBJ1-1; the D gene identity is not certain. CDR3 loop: CASSSSREAFF. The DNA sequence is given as TGTGCCAGCAGTTCCTCACGTGAAGCTTTCTTT.